Sequencing of this T cell receptor beta chain was carried out in a study of control samples from healthy donors and cancer patients. Measured with immunoSEQ multiplex PCR; TCRdb has only the in-frame clones, and not every one. The sample includes a few thousand clones, around 96% of them seen just once. This CDR3 comprises 14 residues. The germline V and J ends were trimmed by 4 bases and 4 bases, with 13 bases remaining between them. Germline V CDR1 and CDR2: SNHLY, FYNNEI. This chain uses TRBV2 with TRBJ1-1, with D perhaps TRBD1 (5 bases). The source of this sequence is a man in his 70s with colorectal cancer. The sequenced sample consisted of PBMCs. CDR3: CASSATTVSTEAFF. The CDR3 nucleotides read TGTGCCAGCAGTGCAACGACAGTTTCCACTGAAGCTTTCTTT.